This T cell receptor (beta chain) stems from a study of beta chain features in type 1 diabetes. General study points: Moderately but significantly shorter TCRB CDR3s were found in Type 1 diabetes patients in all four CD4+ subsets. Fewer junction insertions and more nucleotide deletions appeared in type 1 diabetes patients. Naive, central memory and regulatory TCRB repertoires appeared more similar among patients than healthy donors.

Worth noting for this clone: The antigen remains unidentified.

Sequencing targeted expressed TCRB transcripts, as all isolated RNA had been reverse transcribed. Data came from immunoSEQ multiplex PCR; TCRdb stores just in-frame clones and leaves some out. The sample consists of about 240,000 clones, about 15% of them appearing once. By way of CD45RO/CCR7/CD25/CD127/CD95/CD27, the CD4+ regulatory, stem cell-like memory, central memory and naive cells were sorted. The receptor's source is a man younger than 40 with type 1 diabetes. Input material: naive CD4+ T cells from blood.

Here the CDR3 reads CASSLSGYNQPQHF. The CDR3 DNA reads TGTGCCAGCAGCTTAAGCGGATACAATCAGCCCCAGCATTTT. J is TRBJ1-5 and V is TRBV7-2, with D unclear. Germline CDR1 SGHTA, CDR2 FQGNSA. Trimming left V 2 bases short and J 3 bases short, with 8 bases between. This CDR3 region has 14 residues.